The present T cell receptor (beta chain) was sequenced within a study of persistence of HIV-infected CD4 T cells. This CDR3 has 12 amino acids. Per germline, CDR1 MNHEY and CDR2 SMNVEV (reference sequence). V dropped 5 bases and J dropped 8 bases, with 12 bases sitting between them. Overlapping HIV-1 Gag 15-mer peptides at approximately 0.96 ug per peptide per mL were used. Sorting of responding CD4+ T cells relied on upregulated CD40 ligand together with CD69. Plasma HIV-1 RNA stayed below 50 copies/mL for at least 4 years. Donors had CD4+ T cell counts above 400 cells/uL and were CMV-seropositive. Findings and limits, study-wide: Antigen-responding cells were enriched for degenerate expanded CDR3beta sequences.

With regard to this clone: Its target is unknown.

The immunoSEQ assay was version 4, run in survey mode. Each sample used up to roughly 1 ug genomic DNA diluted to 10 ng/uL. The data were produced by immunoSEQ multiplex PCR, yet TCRdb's version contains in-frame clones alone and is incomplete. The repertoire has some 23,000 clones, roughly 70% of them found once; the top ten carry around 2%. Source: CD4+ T cells sorted from PBMCs after 18-hour stimulation, taken from a patient who received antiretroviral therapy. This rearrangement joins TRBV27 to TRBJ1-2; possibly TRBD1 for D (5 bases). The receptor was derived from an adult man with HIV who was CMV-seropositive. The CDR3 nucleotides read TGTGCCAGCAGTGCCCGGAGGGGCGGCTACACCTTC. Translated, it gives CASSARRGGYTF.